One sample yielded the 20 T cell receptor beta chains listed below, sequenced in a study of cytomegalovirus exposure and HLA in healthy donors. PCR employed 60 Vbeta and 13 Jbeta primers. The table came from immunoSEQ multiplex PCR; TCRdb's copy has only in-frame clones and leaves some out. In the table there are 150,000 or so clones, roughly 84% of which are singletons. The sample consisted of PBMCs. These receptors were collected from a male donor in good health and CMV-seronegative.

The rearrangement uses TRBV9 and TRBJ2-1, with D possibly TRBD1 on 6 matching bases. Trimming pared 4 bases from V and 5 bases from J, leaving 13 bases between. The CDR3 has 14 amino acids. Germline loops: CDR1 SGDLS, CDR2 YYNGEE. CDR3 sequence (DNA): TGTGCCAGCAGCTCCCGGGACACCCACAATGAGCAGTTCTTC. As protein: CASSSRDTHNEQFF.

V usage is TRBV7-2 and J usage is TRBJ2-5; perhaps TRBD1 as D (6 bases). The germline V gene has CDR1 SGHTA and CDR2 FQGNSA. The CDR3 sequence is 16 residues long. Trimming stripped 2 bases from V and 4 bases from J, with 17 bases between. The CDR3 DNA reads TGTGCCAGCAGCTTAATCCGAGGGGGTGTTCGAGAGACCCAGTACTTC. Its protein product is CASSLIRGGVRETQYF.

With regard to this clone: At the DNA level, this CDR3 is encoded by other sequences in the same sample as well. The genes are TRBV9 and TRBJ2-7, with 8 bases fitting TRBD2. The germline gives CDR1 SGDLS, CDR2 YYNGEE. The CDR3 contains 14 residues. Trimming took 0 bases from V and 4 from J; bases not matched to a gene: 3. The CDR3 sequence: CASSVAPSGYEQYF. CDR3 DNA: TGTGCCAGCAGCGTAGCTCCTAGCGGGTACGAGCAGTACTTC.

CDR3 amino acids: CASSHTQGPPNNEQFF. In DNA form, the CDR3 reads TGTGCCAGCAGCCACACGCAGGGCCCCCCTAACAATGAGCAGTTCTTC. This sequence joins TRBV7-9 and TRBJ2-1, with D possibly matching TRBD1 (5 bases). V was trimmed by 5 bases and J by 5 bases, leaving 19 bases between them. The CDR3 spans 16 residues. Germline V lookup: CDR1 SEHNR, CDR2 FQNEAQ (reference sequence).

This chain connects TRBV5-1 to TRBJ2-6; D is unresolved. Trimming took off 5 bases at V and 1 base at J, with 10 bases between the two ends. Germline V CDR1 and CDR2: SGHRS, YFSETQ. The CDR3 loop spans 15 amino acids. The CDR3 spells CASSPDKSGANVLTF. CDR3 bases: TGCGCCAGCAGTCCCGACAAATCTGGGGCCAACGTCCTGACTTTC.

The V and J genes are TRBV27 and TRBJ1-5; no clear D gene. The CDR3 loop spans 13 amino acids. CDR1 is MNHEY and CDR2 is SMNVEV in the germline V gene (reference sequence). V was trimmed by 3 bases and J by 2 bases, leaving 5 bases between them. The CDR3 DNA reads TGTGCCAGCAGTTTGGGCCGCAATCAGCCCCAGCATTTT. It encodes CASSLGRNQPQHF.

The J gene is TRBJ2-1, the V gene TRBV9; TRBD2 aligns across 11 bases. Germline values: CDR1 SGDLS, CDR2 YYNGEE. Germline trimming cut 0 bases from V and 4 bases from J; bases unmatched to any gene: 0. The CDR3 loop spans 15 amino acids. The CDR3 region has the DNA TGTGCCAGCAGCGTAGCTAGCGGGGGGTACAATGAGCAGTTCTTC. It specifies CASSVASGGYNEQFF.

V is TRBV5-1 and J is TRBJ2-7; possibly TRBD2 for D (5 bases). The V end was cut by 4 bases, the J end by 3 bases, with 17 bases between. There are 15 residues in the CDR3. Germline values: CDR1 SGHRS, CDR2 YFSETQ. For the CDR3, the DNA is TGCGCCAGCAGCCCACCGCGGGCCCAGGACTACGAGCAGTACTTC. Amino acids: CASSPPRAQDYEQYF. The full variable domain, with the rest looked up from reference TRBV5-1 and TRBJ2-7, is KAGVTQTPRYLIKTRGQQVTLSCSPISGHRSVSWYQQTPGQGLQFLFEYFSETQRNKGNFPGRFSGRQFSNSRSEMNVSTLELGDSALYLCASSPPRAQDYEQYFGPGTRLTVT.

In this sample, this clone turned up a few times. The CDR3 bases are TGTGCCAGCAGTGAACGGGCTAGCGGCTTAACGGCCCAGTACTTC. Amino acids: CASSERASGLTAQYF. This chain joins TRBV6-1 and TRBJ2-5; 7 bases map to TRBD2. This CDR3 spans 15 amino acids. Germline CDR1 and CDR2: MNHNS and SASEGT. The V segment lost 2 bases and the J segment 9 bases; nucleotides outside the gene matches: 12.

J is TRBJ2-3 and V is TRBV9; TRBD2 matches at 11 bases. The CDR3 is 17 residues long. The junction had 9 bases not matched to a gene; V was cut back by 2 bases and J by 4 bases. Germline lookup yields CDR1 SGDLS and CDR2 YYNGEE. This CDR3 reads CASSVSFATSGADTQYF. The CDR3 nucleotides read TGTGCCAGCAGCGTGAGCTTTGCGACTAGCGGGGCAGATACGCAGTATTTT.

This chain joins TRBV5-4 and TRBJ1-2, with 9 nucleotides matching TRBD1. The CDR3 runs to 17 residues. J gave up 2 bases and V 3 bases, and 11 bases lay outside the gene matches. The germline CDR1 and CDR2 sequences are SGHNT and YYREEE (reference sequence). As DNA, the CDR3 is TGTGCCAGCAGCTCTACAGGGGGCGCATCAGCAAACTATGGCTACACCTTC. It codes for CASSSTGGASANYGYTF.

CDR3 nucleotides: TGTGCCTCCGAGGGGGGGACAGGGACCTACAATGAGCAGTTCTTC. It encodes CASEGGTGTYNEQFF. The V gene is TRBV30, the J gene TRBJ2-1; 9 positions agree with TRBD1. Germline CDR1 is GTSNPN and CDR2 is SVGIG (reference sequence). The CDR3 is 15 amino acids. With 7 bases clipped from V and 2 bases from J, the junction kept 9 bases outside the gene matches.

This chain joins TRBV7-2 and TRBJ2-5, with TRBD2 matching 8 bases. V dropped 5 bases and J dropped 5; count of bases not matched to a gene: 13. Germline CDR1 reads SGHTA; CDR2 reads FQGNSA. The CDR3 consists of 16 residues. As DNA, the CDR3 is TGTGCCAGCAGCCCGCAGCCGCGGGGGGCCAGGGAGACCCAGTACTTC. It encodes CASSPQPRGARETQYF.

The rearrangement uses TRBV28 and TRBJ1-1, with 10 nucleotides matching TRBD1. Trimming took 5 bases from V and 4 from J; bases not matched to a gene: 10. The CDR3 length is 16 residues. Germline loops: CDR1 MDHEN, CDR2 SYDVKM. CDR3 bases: TGTGCCAGCAGTGTCCTAGGGGGACAGGGGATCACTGAAGCTTTCTTT. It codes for CASSVLGGQGITEAFF. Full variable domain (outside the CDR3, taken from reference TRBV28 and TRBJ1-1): DVKVTQSSRYLVKRTGEKVFLECVQDMDHENMFWYRQDPGLGLRLIYFSYDVKMKEKGDIPEGYSVSREKKERFSLILESASTNQTSMYLCASSVLGGQGITEAFFGQGTRLTVV.

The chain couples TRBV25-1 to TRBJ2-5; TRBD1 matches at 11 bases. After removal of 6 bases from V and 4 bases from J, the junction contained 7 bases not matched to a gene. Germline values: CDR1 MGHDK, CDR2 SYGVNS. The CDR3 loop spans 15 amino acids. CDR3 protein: CASRAAGTGGETQYF. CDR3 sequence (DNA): TGTGCCAGCAGAGCCGCCGGGACAGGGGGAGAGACCCAGTACTTC.

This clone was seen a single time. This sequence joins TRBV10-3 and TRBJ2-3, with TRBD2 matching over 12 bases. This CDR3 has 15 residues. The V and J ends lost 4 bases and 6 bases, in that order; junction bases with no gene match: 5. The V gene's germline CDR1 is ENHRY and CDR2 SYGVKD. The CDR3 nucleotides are TGTGCCATCAGTGGGACTAGCGGGACTCGGGATACGCAGTATTTT. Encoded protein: CAISGTSGTRDTQYF.

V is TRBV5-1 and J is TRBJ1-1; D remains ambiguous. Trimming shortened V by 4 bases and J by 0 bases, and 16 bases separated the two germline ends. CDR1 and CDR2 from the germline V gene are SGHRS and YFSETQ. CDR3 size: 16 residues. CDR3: CASSPLVGIMNTEAFF. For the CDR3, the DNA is TGCGCCAGCAGCCCACTTGTCGGGATCATGAACACTGAAGCTTTCTTT.

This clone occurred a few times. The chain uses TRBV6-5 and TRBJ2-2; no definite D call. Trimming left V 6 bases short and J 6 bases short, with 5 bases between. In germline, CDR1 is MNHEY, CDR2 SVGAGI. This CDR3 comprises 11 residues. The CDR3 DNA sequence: TGTGCCAGCAGCCGGGCCGGGGAGCTGTTTTTT. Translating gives CASSRAGELFF.

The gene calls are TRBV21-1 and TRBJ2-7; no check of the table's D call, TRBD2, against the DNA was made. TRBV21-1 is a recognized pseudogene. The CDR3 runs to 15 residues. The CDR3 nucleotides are TGTGCCAGCACGCAAATGGGGGGAGGCTCCTACGAGCAGTACTTC. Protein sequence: CASTQMGGGSYEQYF.

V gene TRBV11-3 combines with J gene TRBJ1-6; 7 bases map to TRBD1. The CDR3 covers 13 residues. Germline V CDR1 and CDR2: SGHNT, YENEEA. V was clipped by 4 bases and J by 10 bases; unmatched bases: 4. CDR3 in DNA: TGTGCCAGCAGCTACAGGGGAAGCTCACCCCTCCACTTT. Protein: CASSYRGSSPLHF.